Below are 22 T cell receptor beta chains sequenced from a single sample in a study of cytomegalovirus exposure and HLA in healthy donors. PCR amplification relied on 60 Vbeta primers (plus 13 Jbeta primers). Only in-frame clones appear in the TCRdb table, and some are missing; sequencing was by immunoSEQ multiplex PCR. The data contain roughly 150,000 clones, roughly 74% of them singletons. The sample consisted of PBMCs. The receptors were sampled from a man in his late teens or twenties in good health and CMV-seropositive.

The V call is TRBV7-8, the J call TRBJ1-5; 9 bases agree with TRBD1. The germline V gene has CDR1 SGHVS and CDR2 FQNEAQ. This CDR3 has 15 amino acids. The J segment lost 7 bases and the V segment lost 6 bases, leaving 10 bases of the junction unmatched. The CDR3 is CASSIGQGTSQPQHF. In nucleotides, the CDR3 is TGTGCCAGCAGTATCGGACAGGGGACAAGCCAGCCCCAGCATTTT.

This sequence joins TRBV7-2 and TRBJ2-1; TRBD2 matches at 9 bases. The germline gives CDR1 SGHTA, CDR2 FQGNSA. J gave up 7 bases and V 2 bases, and 6 bases lay outside the gene matches. The CDR3 has 15 amino acids. The CDR3 loop reads CASSLRASGKNEQFF. CDR3 DNA: TGTGCCAGCAGCTTACGGGCTAGCGGGAAAAATGAGCAGTTCTTC.

In DNA form, the CDR3 reads TGTGCCAGCAGCTTGTCAACAGATACGCAGTATTTT. Protein sequence: CASSLSTDTQYF. The rearrangement joins TRBV5-6 to TRBJ2-3; D remains ambiguous. The CDR3 consists of 12 residues. Trimming removed 1 base at V and 3 bases at J, with 3 bases between. Germline loops: CDR1 SGHDT, CDR2 YYEEEE. Full variable domain (outside the CDR3, taken from reference TRBV5-6 and TRBJ2-3): DAGVTQSPTHLIKTRGQQVTLRCSPKSGHDTVSWYQQALGQGPQFIFQYYEEEERQRGNFPDRFSGHQFPNYSSELNVNALLLGDSALYLCASSLSTDTQYFGPGTRLTVL.

The count of this clone is one. The V gene is TRBV12-5, the J gene TRBJ1-2; D uncertain. V was shortened by 3 bases and J by 4 bases, with 18 bases between the two germline ends. The CDR3 totals 16 residues. Germline loops: CDR1 LGHNT, CDR2 FRNRAP. The CDR3 nucleotides are TGTGCTAGTGGTTTCCCCCCCCAAGCCTCCCTCTATGGCTACACCTTC. It encodes CASGFPPQASLYGYTF. The entire variable domain, with the rest obtained from reference TRBV12-5 and TRBJ1-2, is as follows: DARVTQTPRHKVTEMGQEVTMRCQPILGHNTVFWYRQTMMQGLELLAYFRNRAPLDDSGMPKDRFSAEMPDATLATLKIQPSEPRDSAVYFCASGFPPQASLYGYTFGSGTRLTVV.

This clone turned up a few times. V is TRBV9 and J is TRBJ2-5; the D is unclear. The V gene's germline CDR1 is SGDLS and CDR2 YYNGEE. The V end lost 0 bases, the J end lost 1 base, and 7 bases lay between the germline ends. The CDR3 spans 14 residues. The CDR3 nucleotides are TGTGCCAGCAGCGTAGGCCAGGTCCAAGAGACCCAGTACTTC. This sequence encodes CASSVGQVQETQYF.

CDR3 sequence: CASSLSHRGNLQPQHF. The DNA of the CDR3 is TGTGCCAGCAGTTTGTCACACAGGGGGAACCTTCAGCCCCAGCATTTT. V gene TRBV28 combines with J gene TRBJ1-5; 8 bases match TRBD1. The V and J ends lost 3 bases and 6 bases, in that order; junction bases with no gene match: 10. Germline assignment: CDR1 MDHEN and CDR2 SYDVKM. This CDR3 region has 16 residues.

The chain links TRBV4-1 to TRBJ1-2, with a weak D call TRBD1 (6 bases). This CDR3 region has 16 residues. Trimming stripped 2 bases from V and 3 bases from J, with 16 bases between. CDR1 and CDR2 (germline): MGHRA, YSYEKL. The CDR3 DNA is TGCGCCAGCAGCCAAAGTTCGATAGGGGGAGACTATGGCTACACCTTC. It codes for CASSQSSIGGDYGYTF.

V usage is TRBV5-1 and J usage is TRBJ2-7, with D tentatively TRBD1 (5 bases). Germline-derived CDR1 and CDR2 are SGHRS and YFSETQ. The CDR3 is made up of 21 amino acids. V was pared by 2 bases and J by 0 bases, with 30 bases between. CDR3 residues: CASSFLGHRPFMGNLSYEQYF. CDR3 coding DNA: TGCGCCAGCAGCTTTTTGGGCCACAGGCCCTTTATGGGTAACCTCTCCTACGAGCAGTACTTC.

This clone showed up just once. Distinct nucleotide sequences in the sample also encode this CDR3. The V and J genes are TRBV7-9 and TRBJ2-2; 8 bases match TRBD1. V was pared by 8 bases and J by 4 bases, with 6 bases of the junction left unmatched. The CDR3 loop spans 14 amino acids. Germline V gene lookup returns CDR1 SEHNR and CDR2 FQNEAQ (reference sequence). CDR3 nucleotide sequence: TGTGCCAGCGGAGACAGGGGTGGCACCGGGGAGCTGTTTTTT. Protein: CASGDRGGTGELFF.

The chain recombines TRBV6-5 with TRBJ1-1; D is unclear. The germline gives CDR1 MNHEY, CDR2 SVGAGI. This CDR3 region has 12 residues. V lost 5 bases and J 13 bases, leaving 17 bases between the germline ends. CDR3 amino acids: CASSHPGEKGFF. For the CDR3, the DNA is TGTGCCAGCAGTCACCCCGGGGAGAAGGGTTTCTTT.

This clone turned up a few times. This sequence joins TRBV7-9 and TRBJ2-2; D gene ambiguous. Trimming removed 5 bases from V and 4 bases from J, with 20 bases in between. The length of the CDR3 is 17 residues. The germline gives CDR1 SEHNR, CDR2 FQNEAQ (reference sequence). The CDR3 is CASSQKFKGVLTGELFF. CDR3 DNA sequence: TGTGCCAGCAGCCAGAAATTTAAAGGAGTTCTCACCGGGGAGCTGTTTTTT. Filled out from reference TRBV7-9 and TRBJ2-2, the complete variable domain reads DTGVSQNPRHKITKRGQNVTFRCDPISEHNRLYWYRQTLGQGPEFLTYFQNEAQLEKSRLLSDRFSAERPKGSFSTLEIQRTEQGDSAMYLCASSQKFKGVLTGELFFGEGSRLTVL.

This chain links TRBV6-5 with TRBJ2-7; D is perhaps TRBD1 (6 bases). With 6 bases removed from V and 1 base from J, the gap between germline ends came to 16 bases. Germline V gives CDR1 MNHEY, CDR2 SVGAGI. This CDR3 comprises 15 residues. As DNA, the CDR3 is TGTGCCAGCAGGAAACAGGGTTCCGGTTCCTACGAGCAGTACTTC. Translated, it gives CASRKQGSGSYEQYF.

The rearrangement links TRBV7-7 to TRBJ2-7, with 11 positions matching TRBD1. With 5 bases clipped from V and 6 bases from J, the junction kept 6 bases outside the gene matches. Germline V gene data show CDR1 as SSHAT and CDR2 as FNYEAQ (reference sequence). The CDR3 length is 14 residues. For the CDR3, the DNA is TGTGCCAGCAGCCCAACCGGGACAGGGGGCGAGCAGTACTTC. Translation gives CASSPTGTGGEQYF.

V is TRBV13 and J is TRBJ2-1; possible D gene TRBD1, 5 bases. CDR1 is PRHDT and CDR2 is FYEKMQ in the germline V gene (reference sequence). CDR3 length: 14 residues. Trimming shortened V by 6 bases and J by 1 base, and 10 bases separated the two germline ends. CDR3: CASSSRVSYNEQFF. In DNA, the CDR3 is TGTGCCAGCAGTTCCAGGGTTTCCTACAATGAGCAGTTCTTC.

V gene TRBV4-2 combines with J gene TRBJ2-7; unclear D gene. Germline V gives CDR1 LGHNA, CDR2 YNFKEQ. V was shortened by 1 base and J by 3 bases, with 16 bases between the two germline ends. The CDR3 has 16 amino acids. The CDR3: CASSQAGSNVFYEQYF. CDR3 sequence (DNA): TGTGCCAGCAGCCAAGCCGGTTCGAACGTTTTCTACGAGCAGTACTTC.

This rearrangement joins TRBV18 to TRBJ1-1, with 7 bases that match TRBD1. In germline, CDR1 is KGHSH, CDR2 LQKENI. V shed 2 bases, J shed 0 bases, and the junction held 6 bases outside the gene matches. The CDR3 sequence is 16 residues long. CDR3 sequence: CASSPRTGNLNTEAFF. CDR3 in DNA: TGTGCCAGCTCACCAAGGACAGGAAACTTGAACACTGAAGCTTTCTTT.

The rearrangement joins TRBV28 to TRBJ1-3; 9 positions match TRBD1. This CDR3 has 15 residues. Germline lookup yields CDR1 MDHEN and CDR2 SYDVKM. V shed 6 bases and J 0 bases; nucleotides not matched to a gene: 3. CDR3 residues: CASRPTGGSGNTIYF. The CDR3 bases are TGTGCCAGCAGACCGACAGGGGGCTCTGGAAACACCATATATTTT.

This chain connects TRBV7-6 to TRBJ2-7; D remains ambiguous. Germline V CDR1 and CDR2: SGHVS, FNYEAQ. Trimming left V 2 bases short and J 0 bases short, with 11 bases between. The CDR3 runs 15 residues. CDR3 in amino acids: CASSLYPTLSYEQYF. Written as DNA, the CDR3 is TGTGCCAGCAGCTTATATCCTACTCTCTCCTACGAGCAGTACTTC. The full variable domain, completed using reference TRBV7-6 and TRBJ2-7, is GAGVSQSPRYKVTKRGQDVALRCDPISGHVSLYWYRQALGQGPEFLTYFNYEAQQDKSGLPNDRFSAERPEGSISTLTIQRTEQRDSAMYRCASSLYPTLSYEQYFGPGTRLTVT.

This clone appeared a few times. The chain has TRBV6-5 and TRBJ1-2; 7 positions match TRBD1. Germline lookup yields CDR1 MNHEY and CDR2 SVGAGI. The CDR3 is 15 amino acids. V lost 4 bases, J lost 5 bases, and 10 bases stayed unmatched. This CDR3 reads CASSSQGGAGYGYTF. In nucleotides, the CDR3 is TGTGCCAGCAGTTCACAAGGGGGCGCGGGGTATGGCTACACCTTC.

In its sample, this clone was seen a few times. This chain uses TRBV27 with TRBJ2-2, with a possible D match to TRBD2 (6 bases). The germline V gene has CDR1 MNHEY and CDR2 SMNVEV (reference sequence). Deletions cut 5 bases from V and 8 bases from J, with 12 bases between. This CDR3 is built from 13 residues. CDR3 nucleotide sequence: TGTGCCAGCAGTCCACGACTAGTTGGGGAGCTGTTTTTT. It specifies CASSPRLVGELFF.

The chain carries TRBV28 and TRBJ1-1; 7 nucleotides line up with TRBD1. The CDR3 has 13 residues. V lost 7 bases, J lost 5 bases, and 7 bases stayed unmatched. Germline CDR1 MDHEN, CDR2 SYDVKM. CDR3 residues: CASTVTGRTEAFF. CDR3 bases: TGTGCCAGCACTGTGACAGGGAGAACTGAAGCTTTCTTT. Drawing the rest from reference TRBV28 and TRBJ1-1, the complete variable domain is DVKVTQSSRYLVKRTGEKVFLECVQDMDHENMFWYRQDPGLGLRLIYFSYDVKMKEKGDIPEGYSVSREKKERFSLILESASTNQTSMYLCASTVTGRTEAFFGQGTRLTVV.

This rearrangement joins TRBV9 to TRBJ2-5; possible D gene TRBD2, 7 bases. This CDR3 has 15 residues. Germline loops: CDR1 SGDLS, CDR2 YYNGEE. V lost 3 bases and J lost 11, with 23 bases in between. CDR3 loop: CASSGGGAPLWEQYF. In DNA form, the CDR3 reads TGTGCCAGCAGCGGAGGGGGGGCCCCACTTTGGGAGCAGTACTTC.